Below are 11 T cell receptor beta chains sequenced from a single sample in a study of cytomegalovirus exposure and HLA in healthy donors. The data were produced by immunoSEQ multiplex PCR, yet TCRdb's version contains in-frame clones alone and is incomplete. The sample has 190,000 or so clones; approximately 83% are singletons. The sample taken for sequencing was PBMCs. These receptors originate from a woman between 18 and 29 years old in good health and CMV-seropositive.

V gene TRBV9 combines with J gene TRBJ1-3; TRBD1 agrees at 7 bases. V was clipped by 3 bases and J by 3 bases; unmatched bases: 6. CDR3 length: 15 residues. Germline V gives CDR1 SGDLS, CDR2 YYNGEE. CDR3 coding DNA: TGTGCCAGCAGCGGTGACAGGGACCTTGGAAACACCATATATTTT. Amino acids: CASSGDRDLGNTIYF.

This clone was detected many times. V usage is TRBV4-2 and J usage is TRBJ2-2, with a possible D match to TRBD2 (5 bases). Trimming removed 0 bases at V and 4 bases at J, with 12 bases between. Germline values: CDR1 LGHNA, CDR2 YNFKEQ. The CDR3 length is 16 residues. This CDR3 is CASSQEDAAGTGELFF. CDR3 DNA: TGTGCCAGCAGCCAAGAGGACGCGGCGGGCACCGGGGAGCTGTTTTTT.

This clone rates as medium-sized. The V call is TRBV6-4, the J call TRBJ2-3, with 11 bases matching TRBD2. Losses at the gene ends were 3 bases for V and 4 bases for J; bases not matched to a gene: 3. CDR1 is MRHNA and CDR2 is SNTAGT in the germline V gene. The CDR3 sequence is 15 residues long. CDR3 amino acids: CASSEVSGGADTQYF. The DNA of the CDR3 is TGTGCCAGCAGTGAAGTTAGCGGGGGGGCAGATACGCAGTATTTT.

The V and J genes are TRBV5-1 and TRBJ2-5; 7 bases map to TRBD2. CDR3 length equals 13 residues. Per germline, CDR1 SGHRS and CDR2 YFSETQ. V gave up 4 bases and J gave up 5 bases; unmatched junction bases: 5. The CDR3 region is CASSRWEGETQYF. The CDR3 DNA reads TGCGCCAGCAGCCGCTGGGAGGGGGAGACCCAGTACTTC.

In this sample, this clone turned up a few times. This chain joins TRBV27 and TRBJ1-6; weak D call: TRBD1 (6 bases). Between the trimmed V and J ends, which lost 8 bases and 9 bases, there was a span of 11 bases. Germline loops: CDR1 MNHEY, CDR2 SMNVEV (reference sequence). The CDR3 has 12 amino acids. The CDR3 DNA sequence: TGTGCCAGCCGGGACACGGGTTCACCCCTCCACTTT. Translated, it gives CASRDTGSPLHF.

This chain links TRBV14 with TRBJ1-2; 7 bases align to TRBD1. The length of the CDR3 is 16 residues. J lost 7 bases, V lost 0 bases, and 11 bases had no gene match. CDR1 SGHDN and CDR2 FVKESK come from the germline V gene. The CDR3 nucleotides read TGTGCCAGCAGCCAAGATGGTTGGGGACAGTCATCTGGCTACACCTTC. This gives the protein CASSQDGWGQSSGYTF.

The chain couples TRBV27 to TRBJ2-7; 8 bases agree with TRBD1. The CDR3 contains 14 residues. CDR1 and CDR2 (germline): MNHEY, SMNVEV (reference sequence). V trimming: 7 bases; J trimming: 4 bases; junction bases outside the gene matches: 9. CDR3 nucleotides: TGTGCCAGCAAGATCGACAGGGGCACGTACGAGCAGTACTTC. This translates into CASKIDRGTYEQYF.

In this sample, this clone turned up once. The J gene is TRBJ2-2, the V gene TRBV4-1; tentative D call: TRBD1 (5 bases). V lost 1 base and J lost 7, with 10 bases in between. Germline CDR1 is MGHRA and CDR2 is YSYEKL. The CDR3 runs to 14 residues. The CDR3 here is CASSQGQGNGELFF. The CDR3 DNA reads TGCGCCAGCAGCCAAGGGCAGGGTAACGGGGAGCTGTTTTTT.

The chain is built from TRBV29-1 and TRBJ1-2; 8 bases match TRBD1. Trimming cost V 2 bases and J 3 bases; bases outside gene matches: 11. CDR1 and CDR2 (germline): SQVTM, ANQGSEA. This CDR3 is 16 amino acids long. CDR3 in amino acids: CSVETRAGGSDYGYTF. The CDR3 DNA reads as TGCAGCGTTGAAACCCGGGCAGGGGGCTCGGACTATGGCTACACCTTC.

CDR3 in DNA: TGTGCCAGCAGTGACCGTTTTGCAGAGGGCACTGAAGCTTTCTTT. Protein: CASSDRFAEGTEAFF. The chain is built from TRBV6-1 and TRBJ1-1; D is ambiguous. The V end lost 3 bases, the J end lost 4 bases, and 15 bases lay between the germline ends. The CDR3 contains 15 residues. Germline V gives CDR1 MNHNS, CDR2 SASEGT.

The chain has TRBV19 and TRBJ1-1; D is ambiguous. Trimming cost V 8 bases and J 2 bases, with 12 bases left between them. CDR3 size: 13 residues. Germline values: CDR1 LNHDA, CDR2 SQIVND (reference sequence). The DNA for the CDR3 is TGTGCCAGTTCAAGTACGGGAAACACTGAAGCTTTCTTT. Amino acids: CASSSTGNTEAFF.